A single sample gave rise to the 29 T cell receptor beta chains below, sequenced in a study of Ad26.COV2.S vaccination and SARS-CoV-2 variants. This table comes from immunoSEQ multiplex PCR, and its TCRdb copy is limited to in-frame clones, with some not included. The profile shows approximately 500,000 clones, around 90% of them singletons. Treatment specified: approximately 18 received Ad26.COV2.S at low or high dose, single or two shots; several received placebo; per-sample allocation not given. The samples were gathered on day 63 after the first injection of vaccine or placebo. Sequenced material: peripheral blood, taken in a trial of Ad26.COV2.S vaccine versus placebo. These receptors all come from a person between 18 and 65 years old who received the Ad26.COV2.S COVID-19 vaccine or a placebo.

CDR3 residues: CASSSGTGSQPQHF. In DNA form, the CDR3 reads TGTGCCAGCAGTTCCGGGACAGGGAGTCAGCCCCAGCATTTT. The V call is TRBV28, the J call TRBJ1-5, with 9 nucleotides matching TRBD1. Unmatched junction bases numbered 4, after V lost 4 bases and J lost 6 bases. The CDR3 extends over 14 amino acids. Per germline, CDR1 MDHEN and CDR2 SYDVKM.

V gene TRBV19 combines with J gene TRBJ1-1, with D perhaps TRBD1 (5 bases). Germline loops: CDR1 LNHDA, CDR2 SQIVND (reference sequence). Between the trimmed V and J ends, which lost 1 base and 4 bases, there was a span of 22 bases. The CDR3 length is 18 residues. CDR3 in DNA: TGTGCCAGTAGTATAGTCTGGGGGAGGGGTGGGTTGGCCACTGAAGCTTTCTTT. This encodes CASSIVWGRGGLATEAFF. The whole variable domain, filled in from reference TRBV19 and TRBJ1-1, reads DGGITQSPKYLFRKEGQNVTLSCEQNLNHDAMYWYRQDPGQGLRLIYYSQIVNDFQKGDIAEGYSVSREKKESFPLTVTSAQKNPTAFYLCASSIVWGRGGLATEAFFGQGTRLTVV.

The chain combines TRBV24-1 with TRBJ2-1, with D possibly TRBD2 on 6 matching bases. This CDR3 has 14 residues. From germline, CDR1 is KGHDR and CDR2 SFDVKD. V was shortened by 1 base and J by 7 bases, with 10 bases between the two germline ends. CDR3 in amino acids: CATSDFQGGNEQFF. CDR3 nucleotide sequence: TGTGCCACCAGTGATTTTCAGGGAGGTAATGAGCAGTTCTTC.

The chain is built from TRBV5-5 and TRBJ2-2; TRBD2 aligns across 7 bases. CDR1 is SGHKS and CDR2 is YYEKEE in the germline V gene (reference sequence). The CDR3 spans 15 residues. V gave up 1 base and J gave up 4 bases; unmatched junction bases: 4. CDR3 in amino acids: CASSLSGRGTGELFF. CDR3 bases: TGTGCCAGCAGCTTGTCGGGGAGGGGCACCGGGGAGCTGTTTTTT.

In its sample, this clone was seen a few times. The rearrangement links TRBV6-5 to TRBJ2-2; no definite D call. The germline V gene encodes CDR1 MNHEY and CDR2 SVGAGI. With 0 bases removed from V and 3 bases from J, the gap between germline ends came to 11 bases. The CDR3 runs to 16 residues. The chain's CDR3 is CASSYSGNGYTGELFF. CDR3 coding DNA: TGTGCCAGCAGTTACTCGGGGAACGGGTACACCGGGGAGCTGTTTTTT.

This chain connects TRBV19 to TRBJ2-1; D possibly uses TRBD1 or TRBD2 (6 bases each). Germline V gene sequence: CDR1 LNHDA, CDR2 SQIVND (reference sequence). Trimming stripped 4 bases from V and 5 bases from J, with 18 bases between. The CDR3 consists of 16 residues. DNA of the CDR3: TGTGCCAGTAGTACCTCGGGGGCGGTTCGGCACAATGAGCAGTTCTTC. It translates to CASSTSGAVRHNEQFF.

The chain links TRBV4-2 to TRBJ2-7, with TRBD2 matching over 11 bases. Germline CDR1 and CDR2: LGHNA and YNFKEQ. The CDR3 is 16 amino acids. V shed 4 bases, J shed 7 bases, and the junction held 12 bases outside the gene matches. CDR3 loop: CASSPPPSGRPWEQYF. The CDR3 DNA follows: TGTGCCAGCAGCCCCCCCCCTAGCGGGAGGCCGTGGGAGCAGTACTTC.

The chain uses TRBV15 and TRBJ1-6, with 8 bases matching TRBD1. The CDR3 loop spans 16 amino acids. Trimming took 1 base from V and 7 from J; bases not matched to a gene: 6. CDR1 is LNHNV, CDR2 YYDKDF, per germline (reference sequence). CDR3 nucleotide sequence: TGTGCCACCAGCAGAGTAGTAGGGACAGGAAATTCACCCCTCCACTTT. This encodes CATSRVVGTGNSPLHF.

The chain is built from TRBV11-3 and TRBJ2-7; D remains unclear. CDR1 and CDR2 from the germline V gene are SGHNT and YENEEA. The CDR3 spans 13 residues. Trimming shortened V by 6 bases and J by 7 bases, and 16 bases separated the two germline ends. The DNA of the CDR3 is TGTGCCAGCAGTGTAACAGTGACGGGTGAGCAGTACTTC. This codes for CASSVTVTGEQYF.

The V and J genes are TRBV5-1 and TRBJ2-2; 12 bases match TRBD2. The CDR3 runs 16 residues. After removal of 4 bases from V and 5 bases from J, the junction contained 6 bases not matched to a gene. Germline V lookup: CDR1 SGHRS, CDR2 YFSETQ. The CDR3 region is CASSRRLAGDTGELFF. CDR3 nucleotides: TGCGCCAGCAGCCGTCGACTAGCGGGAGATACCGGGGAGCTGTTTTTT.

The chain uses TRBV6-2 or TRBV6-3 and TRBJ2-7; 9 nucleotides align to TRBD2. The junction had 5 bases not matched to a gene; V was cut back by 2 bases and J by 0 bases. The CDR3 runs to 16 residues. Germline V gene data show CDR1 as MNHEY and CDR2 as SVGEGT. The CDR3 spells CASSYTSGQNSYEQYF. The CDR3 region has the DNA TGTGCCAGCAGTTACACTAGCGGGCAAAACTCCTACGAGCAGTACTTC.

Written as DNA, the CDR3 is TGTGCCAGCAGCGCCCTAGCGGGACAAGAGACCCAGTACTTC. The encoded protein is CASSALAGQETQYF. The chain has TRBV11-2 and TRBJ2-5; 9 bases are a match to TRBD2. Germline V gives CDR1 SGHAT, CDR2 FQNNGV. This CDR3 region has 14 residues. V gave up 5 bases and J gave up 2 bases; unmatched junction bases: 3.

This rearrangement joins TRBV19 to TRBJ2-7; D is perhaps TRBD2 (6 bases). Trimming pared 4 bases from V and 5 bases from J, leaving 18 bases between. Germline V gene lookup returns CDR1 LNHDA and CDR2 SQIVND (reference sequence). This CDR3 is 15 amino acids long. The CDR3 DNA sequence: TGTGCCAGTAGTAATCCGGGGACTCCCCCACACGAGCAGTACTTC. This sequence encodes CASSNPGTPPHEQYF.

The chain recombines TRBV9 with TRBJ2-1, with TRBD2 matching over 10 bases. CDR3 length equals 16 residues. With V trimmed by 0 bases and J by 8 bases, 8 bases remained unmatched. Germline lookup yields CDR1 SGDLS and CDR2 YYNGEE. The CDR3 DNA reads as TGTGCCAGCAGCGTAGCGAGCGGGAGGGCCATCGATGAGCAGTTCTTC. It is translated as CASSVASGRAIDEQFF.

This chain uses TRBV30 with TRBJ2-3, with a possible D match to TRBD2 (6 bases). CDR3 length: 15 residues. Germline-derived CDR1 and CDR2 are GTSNPN and SVGIG (reference sequence). The ends were cut back, 0 bases at V and 4 bases at J, with 14 bases in the middle. The CDR3, as DNA: TGTGCCTGGAGTGTACTTGAGGGAGGCCCAGATACGCAGTATTTT. It yields the protein CAWSVLEGGPDTQYF. The complete variable domain, with remaining parts taken from reference TRBV30 and TRBJ2-3, reads SQTIHQWPATLVQPVGSPLSLECTVEGTSNPNLYWYRQAAGRGLQLLFYSVGIGQISSEVPQNLSASRPQDRQFILSSKKLLLSDSGFYLCAWSVLEGGPDTQYFGPGTRLTVL.

V is TRBV7-2 and J is TRBJ2-3; 14 bases map to TRBD2. The J segment lost 2 bases and the V segment lost 5 bases, leaving 9 bases of the junction unmatched. Germline CDR1 is SGHTA and CDR2 is FQGNSA. The CDR3 has 18 amino acids. CDR3 sequence (DNA): TGTGCCAGCAGCCCTCGGACTAGCGGGAGGCGACTCACAGATACGCAGTATTTT. Protein product: CASSPRTSGRRLTDTQYF.

The chain employs TRBV19 and TRBJ1-5; D unresolved. CDR1 LNHDA and CDR2 SQIVND come from the germline V gene (reference sequence). V was cut by 7 bases and J by 4 bases, with 11 bases left in between. This CDR3 contains 13 residues. In DNA, the CDR3 is TGTGCCAGTATGAGGACGGGGAATCAGCCCCAGCATTTT. Translation: CASMRTGNQPQHF. Using reference TRBV19 and TRBJ1-5 for the parts outside the CDR3, the full variable domain is DGGITQSPKYLFRKEGQNVTLSCEQNLNHDAMYWYRQDPGQGLRLIYYSQIVNDFQKGDIAEGYSVSREKKESFPLTVTSAQKNPTAFYLCASMRTGNQPQHFGDGTRLSIL.

The J gene is TRBJ2-2, the V gene TRBV7-2; D gene uncertain. V lost 5 bases to trimming and J lost 3 bases, with 13 bases between them. The CDR3 contains 15 residues. Germline V gene data show CDR1 as SGHTA and CDR2 as FQGNSA. DNA of the CDR3: TGTGCCAGCAGCCTCGACGGACGGTACACCGGGGAGCTGTTTTTT. Translating it yields CASSLDGRYTGELFF.

The chain is built from TRBV11-2 and TRBJ2-6; 7 positions agree with TRBD1. The germline CDR1 and CDR2 sequences are SGHAT and FQNNGV. The CDR3 extends over 15 amino acids. Losses at the gene ends were 0 bases for V and 7 bases for J; bases not matched to a gene: 3. The CDR3 region has the DNA TGTGCCAGCAGCTTAGAACAGGGGTTCGCCAACGTCCTGACTTTC. It specifies CASSLEQGFANVLTF.

The V call is TRBV19, the J call TRBJ1-3; D is uncertain. The germline gives CDR1 LNHDA, CDR2 SQIVND (reference sequence). Trimming took off 1 base at V and 2 bases at J, with 6 bases between the two ends. The CDR3 covers 14 residues. The CDR3 region has the DNA TGTGCCAGTAGTATAGTCGTTACTGGAAACACCATATATTTT. Protein product: CASSIVVTGNTIYF. Full variable domain (outside the CDR3, taken from reference TRBV19 and TRBJ1-3): DGGITQSPKYLFRKEGQNVTLSCEQNLNHDAMYWYRQDPGQGLRLIYYSQIVNDFQKGDIAEGYSVSREKKESFPLTVTSAQKNPTAFYLCASSIVVTGNTIYFGEGSWLTVV.

The chain has TRBV7-3 and TRBJ2-3; D unclear. The CDR3 is 13 amino acids. The germline V gene encodes CDR1 SGHTA and CDR2 FQGTGA. Trimming pared 7 bases from V and 6 bases from J, leaving 14 bases between. The CDR3 DNA follows: TGTGCCAGCACCCCTCGTGGTCACGATACGCAGTATTTT. Translation gives CASTPRGHDTQYF.

This chain connects TRBV29-1 to TRBJ2-1; 8 nucleotides agree with TRBD2. The CDR3 runs to 19 residues. The germline CDR1 and CDR2 sequences are SQVTM and ANQGSEA. V trimming: 4 bases; J trimming: 1 base; junction bases outside the gene matches: 18. CDR3 DNA sequence: TGCAGCGTTGCGGCAACTTGGGGGGGCGGGAGGAGGTCCTACAATGAGCAGTTCTTC. This sequence encodes CSVAATWGGGRRSYNEQFF.

V is TRBV4-3 and J is TRBJ1-1, with no clear D. Trimming removed 1 base at V and 8 bases at J, with 14 bases between. This CDR3 comprises 14 residues. CDR1 and CDR2 (germline): LGHNA, YSLEER. The CDR3 here is CASSQGNWDREAFF. The CDR3 DNA reads TGCGCCAGCAGCCAAGGGAACTGGGATCGGGAAGCTTTCTTT.

The chain recombines TRBV19 with TRBJ2-5, with 7 bases aligning to TRBD1. The ends lost 6 bases at V and 2 bases at J; junction bases unmatched: 12. CDR1 LNHDA and CDR2 SQIVND come from the germline V gene (reference sequence). The CDR3 is 16 amino acids. In DNA, the CDR3 is TGTGCCAGTAGCACACGAGGGGGCGGACCTCAAGAGACCCAGTACTTC. Translated, it gives CASSTRGGGPQETQYF. Filled out from reference TRBV19 and TRBJ2-5, the complete variable domain reads DGGITQSPKYLFRKEGQNVTLSCEQNLNHDAMYWYRQDPGQGLRLIYYSQIVNDFQKGDIAEGYSVSREKKESFPLTVTSAQKNPTAFYLCASSTRGGGPQETQYFGPGTRLLVL.

CDR3 nucleotides: TGTGCCAGCTCGGGCGACAGGAATCAGCCCCAGCATTTT. It yields the protein CASSGDRNQPQHF. The chain links TRBV18 to TRBJ1-5, with a possible D match to TRBD1 (6 bases). The CDR3 contains 13 residues. The germline V gene encodes CDR1 KGHSH and CDR2 LQKENI. The V and J ends lost 6 bases and 4 bases respectively, with 10 bases between them.

The V call is TRBV10-2, the J call TRBJ2-2, with 12 nucleotides matching TRBD2. The ends lost 3 bases at V and 0 bases at J; junction bases unmatched: 5. The CDR3 runs to 18 residues. Germline lookup yields CDR1 WSHSY and CDR2 SAAADI. Written as DNA, the CDR3 is TGCGCCAGCAGTGAAAGAGGACTAGCGGGACCGAACACCGGGGAGCTGTTTTTT. This sequence encodes CASSERGLAGPNTGELFF.

The chain uses TRBV12-3 or TRBV12-4 and TRBJ1-6; D is unresolved. The germline V and J ends were trimmed by 3 bases and 9 bases, with 9 bases remaining between them. This CDR3 is 13 amino acids long. CDR3 protein: CASSLWLGSPLHF. CDR3 bases: TGTGCCAGCAGTTTGTGGCTAGGTTCACCCCTCCACTTT.

The rearrangement links TRBV7-2 to TRBJ2-7, with TRBD1 as a possible D gene (6 bases). The V end lost 5 bases, the J end lost 2 bases, and 16 bases lay between the germline ends. This CDR3 is built from 15 residues. The germline V gene has CDR1 SGHTA and CDR2 FQGNSA. CDR3 sequence: CASSPDGGKPYEQYF. In nucleotides, the CDR3 is TGTGCCAGCAGCCCCGATGGGGGCAAGCCCTACGAGCAGTACTTC.

This clone appeared once. V usage is TRBV30 and J usage is TRBJ1-5; TRBD1 matches 7 bases. Germline-derived CDR1 and CDR2 are GTSNPN and SVGIG (reference sequence). The V segment lost 4 bases and the J segment 4 bases; nucleotides outside the gene matches: 4. The CDR3 runs to 13 residues. The CDR3 is CAWTGQPNQPQHF. In DNA, the CDR3 is TGTGCCTGGACGGGACAGCCGAATCAGCCCCAGCATTTT.